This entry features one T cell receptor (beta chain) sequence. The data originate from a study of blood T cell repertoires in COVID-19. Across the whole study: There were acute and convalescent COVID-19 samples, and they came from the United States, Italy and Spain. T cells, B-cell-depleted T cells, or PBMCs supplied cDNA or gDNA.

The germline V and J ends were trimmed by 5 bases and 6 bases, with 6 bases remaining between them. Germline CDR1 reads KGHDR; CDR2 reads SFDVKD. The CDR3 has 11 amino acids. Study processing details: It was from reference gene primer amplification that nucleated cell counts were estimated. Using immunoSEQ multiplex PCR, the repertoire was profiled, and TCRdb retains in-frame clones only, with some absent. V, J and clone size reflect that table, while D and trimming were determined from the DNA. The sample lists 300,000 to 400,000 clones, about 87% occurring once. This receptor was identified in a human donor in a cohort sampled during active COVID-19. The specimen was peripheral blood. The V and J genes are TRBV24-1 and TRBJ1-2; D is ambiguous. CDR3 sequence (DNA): TGTGCCACCAGTGGCGAGGATGGCTACACCTTC. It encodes CATSGEDGYTF.